This paragraph covers one T cell receptor beta chain sequence. No antigen is known for it. Its ends do not fully match the called genes, so a read error is possible. TCRbeta libraries were built with three rounds of nested PCR, modified from ARM-PCR. MiXCR, applied by TCRdb to the multiplex PCR reads, yields one record per CDR3 protein. This table has more than 85,000 distinct CDR3 sequences, 61% appearing once. The data are from a study of tumor and adjacent non-tumor tissue in lung cancer. Study details: Stage I to III disease affected 10 men and roughly 5 women aged about 31 to 76. Study-wide results and limits: Higher tumor TCR diversity was associated with shorter survival.

No cell sorting was done before RNA was extracted from the tissue. Chemotherapy-naive patients with new lung cancer underwent thoracic surgery in China, August–November 2014. The sequenced material came from lung tumor tissue. The TCR originated in a man between 65 and 85 years old with non-small cell lung cancer.

The CDR3 DNA reads as TGTGCCAGCGGTGGGGGCTATGCCTACACCTTC. This sequence encodes CASGGGYAYTF. The rearrangement uses TRBV12-3 or TRBV12-4 and TRBJ1-2; a possible D gene is TRBD1 (6 bases). CDR3 length: 11 residues.